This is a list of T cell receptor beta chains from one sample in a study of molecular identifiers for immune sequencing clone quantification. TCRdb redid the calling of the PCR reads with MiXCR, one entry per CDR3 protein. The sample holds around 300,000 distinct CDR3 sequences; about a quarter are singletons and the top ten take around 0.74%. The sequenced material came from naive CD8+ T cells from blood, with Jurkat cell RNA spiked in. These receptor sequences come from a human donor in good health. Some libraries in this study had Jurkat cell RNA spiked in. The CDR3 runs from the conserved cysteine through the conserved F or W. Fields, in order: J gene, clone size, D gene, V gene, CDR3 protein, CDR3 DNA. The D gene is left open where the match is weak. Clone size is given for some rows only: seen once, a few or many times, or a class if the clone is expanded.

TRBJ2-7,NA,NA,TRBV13,CASSLRTDRSSYEQYF,TGTGCCAGCAGCCTCAGGACGGATAGGAGCTCCTACGAGCAGTACTTC
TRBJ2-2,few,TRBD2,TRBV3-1,CASSPLGLAGVGTGELFF,TGTGCCAGCAGCCCGCTGGGACTAGCGGGAGTGGGGACCGGGGAGCTGTTTTTT
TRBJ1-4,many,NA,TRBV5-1,CASRREEGYNEKLFF,TGCGCCAGCAGACGCGAAGAAGGTTATAATGAAAAACTGTTTTTT
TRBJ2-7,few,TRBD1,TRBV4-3,CASSQGTGDVGEQYF,TGCGCCAGCAGCCAAGGGACAGGGGATGTGGGCGAGCAGTACTTC
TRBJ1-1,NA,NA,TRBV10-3,CAISEVGGRDTEAFF,TGTGCCATCAGTGAAGTCGGGGGGCGCGACACTGAAGCTTTCTTT
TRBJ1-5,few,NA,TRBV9,CASSTWNSNQHQHF,TGTGCCAGCAGCACTTGGAATAGCAATCAGCACCAGCATTTT
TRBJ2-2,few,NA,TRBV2,CASSEFLRPSGNTGELFF,TGTGCCAGCAGTGAGTTTCTCAGGCCCTCCGGGAACACCGGGGAGCTGTTTTTT
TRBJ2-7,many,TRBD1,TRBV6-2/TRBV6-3,CASSQSTGSLTYEQYF,TGTGCCAGCAGCCAATCGACAGGGAGTTTGACCTACGAGCAGTACTTC
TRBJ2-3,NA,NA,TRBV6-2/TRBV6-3,CASIQNGLVTDTQYF,TGTGCCAGCATTCAAAACGGGCTTGTAACAGATACGCAGTATTTT
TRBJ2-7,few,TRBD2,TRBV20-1,CSADLLREGGYEQYF,TGCAGTGCTGACCTCTTGCGGGAGGGCGGCTACGAGCAGTACTTC
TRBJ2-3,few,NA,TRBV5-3,CASSLLGQWADTQYF,TGTGCCAGCAGCTTGCTCGGGCAGTGGGCAGATACGCAGTATTTT